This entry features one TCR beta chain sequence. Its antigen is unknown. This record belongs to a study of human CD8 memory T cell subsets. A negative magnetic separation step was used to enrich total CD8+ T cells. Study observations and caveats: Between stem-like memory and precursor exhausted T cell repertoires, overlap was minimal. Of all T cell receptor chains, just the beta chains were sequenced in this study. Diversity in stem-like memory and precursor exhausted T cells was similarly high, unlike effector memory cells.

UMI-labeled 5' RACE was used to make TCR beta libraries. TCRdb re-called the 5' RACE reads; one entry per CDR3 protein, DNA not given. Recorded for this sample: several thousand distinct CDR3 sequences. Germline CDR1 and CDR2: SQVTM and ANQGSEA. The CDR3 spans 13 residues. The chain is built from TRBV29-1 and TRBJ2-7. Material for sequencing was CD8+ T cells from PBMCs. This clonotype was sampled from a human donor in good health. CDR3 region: CSVEGLTQYEQYF.